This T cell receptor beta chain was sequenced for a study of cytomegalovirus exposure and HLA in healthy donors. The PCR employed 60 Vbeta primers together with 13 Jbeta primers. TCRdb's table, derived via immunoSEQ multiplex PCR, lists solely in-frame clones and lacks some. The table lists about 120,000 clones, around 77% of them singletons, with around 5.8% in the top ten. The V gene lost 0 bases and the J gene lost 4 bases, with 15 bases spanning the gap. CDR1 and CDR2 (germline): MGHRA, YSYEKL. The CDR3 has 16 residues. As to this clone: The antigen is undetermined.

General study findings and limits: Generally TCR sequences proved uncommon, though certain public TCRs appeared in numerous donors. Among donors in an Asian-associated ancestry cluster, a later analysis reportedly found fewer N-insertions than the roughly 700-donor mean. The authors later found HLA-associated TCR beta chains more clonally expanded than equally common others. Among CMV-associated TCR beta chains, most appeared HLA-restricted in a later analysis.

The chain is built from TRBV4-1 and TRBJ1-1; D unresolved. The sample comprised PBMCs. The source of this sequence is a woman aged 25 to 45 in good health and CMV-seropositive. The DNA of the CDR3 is TGCGCCAGCAGCCAAGATCGCGCGGACTTACTCACTGAAGCTTTCTTT. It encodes CASSQDRADLLTEAFF.